Included here is one T cell receptor (beta chain) sequence, with context. The record originates from a study of T cells in Graves' hyperthyroidism and ophthalmopathy. For the study at large: Peripheral blood was secured at the point of initial diagnosis, before any treatment.

RNA transcripts were the template for amplifying TCR beta CDR3 regions. The HTBI primer set was used in a first-round RT-PCR of the TCR CDR3. TCRdb reanalysed the multiplex PCR reads using MiXCR and keeps one entry per CDR3 protein. The repertoire includes 350,000 to 400,000 distinct CDR3 sequences, about a fifth of them detected once, and 40% sits in the top ten. It was around 10 ml of fresh peripheral blood that supplied the PBMCs. This receptor was taken from a man younger than 35 with Graves' ophthalmopathy. The sample consisted of blood.

Here the CDR3 reads CASSERTFSDTQYF. The CDR3 DNA is TGTGCCAGCAGCGAACGGACCTTTTCAGATACGCAGTATTTT. The chain is built from TRBV6-1 and TRBJ2-3; D not certain. Germline V gene sequence: CDR1 MNHNS, CDR2 SASEGT. The ends were cut back, 6 bases at V and 4 bases at J, with 14 bases in the middle. This CDR3 has 14 amino acids.